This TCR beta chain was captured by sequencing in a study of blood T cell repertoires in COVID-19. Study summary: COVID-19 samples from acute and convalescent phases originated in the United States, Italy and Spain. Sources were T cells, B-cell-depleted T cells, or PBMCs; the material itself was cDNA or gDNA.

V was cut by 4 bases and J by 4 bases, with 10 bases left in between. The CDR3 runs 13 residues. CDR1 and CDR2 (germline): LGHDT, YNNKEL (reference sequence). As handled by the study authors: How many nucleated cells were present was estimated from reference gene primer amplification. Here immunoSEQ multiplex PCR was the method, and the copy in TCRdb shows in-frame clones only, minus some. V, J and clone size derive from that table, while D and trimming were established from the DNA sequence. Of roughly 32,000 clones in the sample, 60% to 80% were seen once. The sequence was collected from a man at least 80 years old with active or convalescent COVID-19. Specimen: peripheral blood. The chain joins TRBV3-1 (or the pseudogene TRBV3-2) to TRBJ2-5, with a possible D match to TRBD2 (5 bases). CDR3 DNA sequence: TGTGCCAGCAGCCTTCGGGCGGGAGAGACCCAGTACTTC. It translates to CASSLRAGETQYF.